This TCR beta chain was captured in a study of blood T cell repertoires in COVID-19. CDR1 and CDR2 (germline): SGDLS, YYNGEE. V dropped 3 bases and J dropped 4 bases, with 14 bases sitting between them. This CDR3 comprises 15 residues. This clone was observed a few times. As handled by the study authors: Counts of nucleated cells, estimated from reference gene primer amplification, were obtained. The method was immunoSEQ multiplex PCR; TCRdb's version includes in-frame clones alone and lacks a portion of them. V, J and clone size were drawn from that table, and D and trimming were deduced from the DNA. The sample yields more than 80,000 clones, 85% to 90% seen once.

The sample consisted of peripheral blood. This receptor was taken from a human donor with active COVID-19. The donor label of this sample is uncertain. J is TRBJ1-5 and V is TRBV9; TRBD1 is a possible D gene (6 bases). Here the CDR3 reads CASSAGGAGNQPQHF. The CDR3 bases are TGTGCCAGCAGCGCGGGGGGGGCAGGTAATCAGCCCCAGCATTTT.